This passage covers 28 T cell receptor beta chains from one sample sequenced in a study of monozygotic twins with inflammatory bowel disease. TCRdb reprocessed the 5' RACE reads and stores each CDR3 protein as one record, lacking DNA. The table lists about 450,000 distinct CDR3 sequences. The sample taken for sequencing was blood. The origin of the receptors is a human donor with ulcerative colitis or Crohn's disease, or a healthy co-twin of an affected twin (not recorded which).

The chain combines TRBV30 with TRBJ1-4; TCRdb selects TRBD1, and the lack of DNA leaves this call unchecked. Germline CDR1 reads GTSNPN; CDR2 reads SVGIG (reference sequence). The CDR3 length is 14 residues. CDR3 sequence: CAWLRRTGDEKLFF.

The chain combines TRBV10-2 with TRBJ2-5; the TCRdb call, TRBD1, lacks DNA for checking. The CDR3 length is 14 residues. CDR1 WSHSY and CDR2 SAAADI come from the germline V gene. The CDR3 spells CASSLQGPRETQYF.

This sequence joins TRBV14 and TRBJ1-1. Germline assignment: CDR1 SGHDN and CDR2 FVKESK. The CDR3 covers 13 residues. The chain's CDR3 is CASSRSRNTEAFF.

This chain connects TRBV5-1 to TRBJ2-3; TCRdb designates TRBD1, a call that cannot be tested without DNA. Germline CDR1 SGHRS, CDR2 YFSETQ. This CDR3 is built from 15 residues. The CDR3 is CASSPLTGFPDTQYF.

This chain connects TRBV5-1 to TRBJ2-5; checking the TCRdb D call of TRBD1 is not possible without DNA. Looked up from germline, CDR1 is SGHRS and CDR2 is YFSETQ. This CDR3 contains 15 residues. The CDR3: CVSRGEQGGQETQYF.

This chain uses TRBV18 with TRBJ1-3. CDR1 is KGHSH, CDR2 LQKENI, per germline. The CDR3 is made up of 19 amino acids. CDR3 sequence reads: CASSPPGLSDPHRRNTIYF. Using reference TRBV18 and TRBJ1-3 for the parts outside the CDR3, the full variable domain is NAGVMQNPRHLVRRRGQEARLRCSPMKGHSHVYWYRQLPEEGLKFMVYLQKENIIDESGMPKERFSAEFPKEGPSILRIQQVVRGDSAAYFCASSPPGLSDPHRRNTIYFGEGSWLTVV.

The genes are TRBV6-5 and TRBJ2-1; with no DNA, the TCRdb D assignment of TRBD2 cannot be verified. Germline values: CDR1 MNHEY, CDR2 SVGAGI. The CDR3 sequence is 13 residues long. CDR3 sequence: CATLLAANNEQFF.

The rearrangement joins TRBV24-1 to TRBJ2-5. Germline CDR1 reads KGHDR; CDR2 reads SFDVKD. The CDR3 consists of 12 residues. This CDR3 is CATSVGWETQYF.

This chain uses TRBV5-1 with TRBJ2-5. CDR3 length: 13 amino acids. CDR1 and CDR2 from the germline V gene are SGHRS and YFSETQ. The CDR3: CASSGTLEETQYF.

The V and J genes are TRBV5-1 and TRBJ2-7; TCRdb's assignment of TRBD1 cannot be checked, as there is no DNA. Germline CDR1 SGHRS, CDR2 YFSETQ. The CDR3 runs 15 residues. This chain's CDR3 is CASTNLGQGAYEQYF.

This chain joins TRBV3-1 and TRBJ2-1; the TCRdb D gene call, TRBD2, has no DNA to confirm it. The CDR3 covers 16 residues. CDR1 is LGHDT and CDR2 is YNNKEL in the germline V gene (reference sequence). The CDR3: CASSLWTSGSGNEQFF.

V is TRBV29-1 and J is TRBJ1-5. Germline-derived CDR1 and CDR2 are SQVTM and ANQGSEA. The CDR3 runs to 13 residues. CDR3 protein: CSVSDQGGQPQHF. Full variable domain (rest looked up from reference TRBV29-1 and TRBJ1-5): SAVISQKPSRDICQRGTSLTIQCQVDSQVTMMFWYRQQPGQSLTLIATANQGSEATYESGFVIDKFPISRPNLTFSTLTVSNMSPEDSSIYLCSVSDQGGQPQHFGDGTRLSIL.

V usage is TRBV20-1 and J usage is TRBJ2-1; the D call of TRBD2 rests on TCRdb alone, since no DNA is present to check it. The CDR3 has 15 amino acids. Germline CDR1 and CDR2: DFQATT and SNEGSKA (reference sequence). CDR3 sequence: CSARAAGGPANEQFF.

The V gene is TRBV6-2 or TRBV6-3, the J gene TRBJ2-1; no DNA is available, so the TRBD2 call from TCRdb remains unchecked. The CDR3 contains 15 residues. CDR1 is MNHEY and CDR2 is SVGEGT in the germline V gene. CDR3: CASGPGLADYNEQFF.

CDR3 residues: CASSLTRLSNQPQHF. This chain uses TRBV28 with TRBJ1-5. Germline V gene sequence: CDR1 MDHEN, CDR2 SYDVKM. This CDR3 has 15 residues.

This sequence joins TRBV4-2 and TRBJ2-7; TCRdb's D call, TRBD1, is unchecked because there is no DNA. This CDR3 is built from 14 residues. Germline-derived CDR1 and CDR2 are LGHNA and YNFKEQ. CDR3 region: CASSQAGQGNEQYF.

The V and J genes are TRBV5-1 and TRBJ2-5; TCRdb names TRBD1, which stays unverified in the absence of DNA. Looked up from germline, CDR1 is SGHRS and CDR2 is YFSETQ. CDR3 length: 15 amino acids. The CDR3 sequence: CASSLGDPRGETQYF. Complete variable domain (other parts from reference TRBV5-1 and TRBJ2-5): KAGVTQTPRYLIKTRGQQVTLSCSPISGHRSVSWYQQTPGQGLQFLFEYFSETQRNKGNFPGRFSGRQFSNSRSEMNVSTLELGDSALYLCASSLGDPRGETQYFGPGTRLLVL.

The chain joins TRBV7-9 to TRBJ2-1. This CDR3 contains 13 residues. Looked up from germline, CDR1 is SEHNR and CDR2 is FQNEAQ (reference sequence). The CDR3: CASSLLGYNEQFF.

The chain has TRBV19 and TRBJ2-1. Germline-derived CDR1 and CDR2 are LNHDA and SQIVND (reference sequence). CDR3 size: 12 residues. CDR3 amino acids: CASSMFPDEQFF.

The chain couples TRBV4-1 to TRBJ2-1; TCRdb outputs TRBD2, but without DNA this stays unchecked. The CDR3 spans 16 residues. Germline V gives CDR1 MGHRA, CDR2 YSYEKL. The CDR3: CASSPILAGGSNEQFF.

The chain employs TRBV3-1 and TRBJ1-1; checking the TCRdb D call of TRBD1 is not possible without DNA. Germline V gene data show CDR1 as LGHDT and CDR2 as YNNKEL (reference sequence). The CDR3 runs to 15 residues. CDR3 sequence reads: CASSQATGVNTEAFF.

The chain links TRBV29-1 to TRBJ2-2; no DNA is available, so the TRBD2 call from TCRdb remains unchecked. Looked up from germline, CDR1 is SQVTM and CDR2 is ANQGSEA. The CDR3 is made up of 13 amino acids. The CDR3 loop reads CSVQRGGFGELFF.

The CDR3 protein is CASSLGLAGLHTGELFF. V usage is TRBV7-9 and J usage is TRBJ2-2; the D call of TRBD2 rests on TCRdb alone, since no DNA is present to check it. Germline-derived CDR1 and CDR2 are SEHNR and FQNEAQ (reference sequence). There are 17 residues in the CDR3.

The V and J genes are TRBV14 and TRBJ2-6; TCRdb selects TRBD1, and the lack of DNA leaves this call unchecked. Germline CDR1 reads SGHDN; CDR2 reads FVKESK. This CDR3 is 17 amino acids long. CDR3 sequence: CASSTRQGANGANVLTF. The full variable domain, with the rest looked up from reference TRBV14 and TRBJ2-6, is EAGVTQFPSHSVIEKGQTVTLRCDPISGHDNLYWYRRVMGKEIKFLLHFVKESKQDESGMPNNRFLAERTGGTYSTLKVQPAELEDSGVYFCASSTRQGANGANVLTFGAGSRLTVL.

This sequence joins TRBV7-9 and TRBJ2-3; there is no DNA to check the TCRdb D call of TRBD1. CDR3 length equals 21 residues. Per the germline V gene, CDR1 is SEHNR and CDR2 is FQNEAQ (reference sequence). The CDR3: CASSFPESRTGATIGTDTQYF.

The genes are TRBV12-3 or TRBV12-4 and TRBJ1-1. The CDR3 has 14 amino acids. CDR3 amino acids: CASTFELLNTEAFF.

This chain joins TRBV7-6 and TRBJ2-4; TCRdb's assignment of TRBD2 cannot be checked, as there is no DNA. From germline, CDR1 is SGHVS and CDR2 FNYEAQ. The CDR3 covers 13 residues. This chain's CDR3 is CASSPGLANIQYF. Filled out from reference TRBV7-6 and TRBJ2-4, the complete variable domain reads GAGVSQSPRYKVTKRGQDVALRCDPISGHVSLYWYRQALGQGPEFLTYFNYEAQQDKSGLPNDRFSAERPEGSISTLTIQRTEQRDSAMYRCASSPGLANIQYFGAGTRLSVL.

The chain carries TRBV4-3 and TRBJ2-3. Germline V lookup: CDR1 LGHNA, CDR2 YSLEER. This CDR3 has 15 amino acids. CDR3 residues: CASSQELDPRDTQYF.